What follows are 10 T cell receptor beta chains derived from one specimen sequenced in a study of CD8 T cells in Susac syndrome. cDNA came from about 0.5 to 1 ug RNA primed by random hexamers. TCRdb analysed the immunoSEQ multiplex PCR reads with MiXCR anew, one entry per CDR3 protein. Counted here are approximately 120,000 distinct CDR3 sequences, 90% to 95% occurring once; the ten biggest clones make up over 0.07%. Sequenced material: CD4+ T cells from PBMCs. These receptor sequences come from a human donor in good health.

The gene calls are TRBV9 and TRBJ2-3; D is possibly TRBD2 (6 bases). Germline V gene lookup returns CDR1 SGDLS and CDR2 YYNGEE. This CDR3 has 15 amino acids. The V end lost 3 bases, the J end lost 0 bases, and 11 bases lay between the germline ends. The DNA for the CDR3 is TGTGCCAGCAGCGCCTTCAGCGGGAGCACAGATACGCAGTATTTT. This translates into CASSAFSGSTDTQYF.

A single count supports this clonotype. Compared with germline, one end of the junction differs, possibly owing to a read error. The rearrangement uses TRBV5-1 and TRBJ1-3; D remains ambiguous. This CDR3 is 14 amino acids long. From germline, CDR1 is SGHRS and CDR2 YFSETQ. The CDR3 DNA follows: TGCGCCAGCAGCTTGACAGTCTCTGAAAACACCATATATTTT. Encoded protein: CASSLTVSENTIYF.

V usage is TRBV3-1 and J usage is TRBJ2-7; tentatively, D is TRBD1 or TRBD2 (5 bases each). The V end lost 6 bases, the J end lost 5 bases, and 20 bases lay between the germline ends. The CDR3 has 15 amino acids. CDR1 and CDR2 from the germline V gene are LGHDT and YNNKEL (reference sequence). CDR3 protein: CASRHTGTFAHEQYF. The CDR3 bases are TGTGCCAGCAGACACACCGGGACCTTTGCCCACGAGCAGTACTTC.

The chain uses TRBV5-6 and TRBJ1-2, with a tentative D call TRBD1 (5 bases). Trimming shortened V by 4 bases and J by 5 bases, and 18 bases separated the two germline ends. The CDR3 sequence is 15 residues long. Germline V gene sequence: CDR1 SGHDT, CDR2 YYEEEE. CDR3 bases: TGTGCCAGCAGCACCGCTGGGACTGAAGCATATGGCTACACCTTC. This gives the protein CASSTAGTEAYGYTF.

The chain couples TRBV5-6 to TRBJ2-5, with unresolved D. The CDR3 is 14 amino acids. The germline V gene has CDR1 SGHDT and CDR2 YYEEEE. V lost 2 bases and J lost 5, with 13 bases in between. The CDR3 coding sequence is TGTGCCAGCAGCTTAAGGGTTCGACGGGAGACCCAGTACTTC. Amino acids: CASSLRVRRETQYF.

The V and J genes are TRBV27 and TRBJ2-3; D perhaps matches TRBD2 (6 bases). Looked up from germline, CDR1 is MNHEY and CDR2 is SMNVEV (reference sequence). Trimming pared 5 bases from V and 4 bases from J, leaving 16 bases between. This CDR3 region has 15 residues. DNA of the CDR3: TGTGCCAGCAGTCCACTCGTCACTAGCCCAGATACGCAGTATTTT. Encoded protein: CASSPLVTSPDTQYF.

V is TRBV20-1 and J is TRBJ1-1, with D possibly being TRBD1 (5 bases). Trimming shortened V by 3 bases and J by 0 bases, and 8 bases separated the two germline ends. Germline lookup yields CDR1 DFQATT and CDR2 SNEGSKA (reference sequence). This CDR3 comprises 13 residues. The CDR3 protein is CSARGQLNTEAFF. The CDR3 coding sequence is TGCAGTGCTAGGGGGCAGTTGAACACTGAAGCTTTCTTT.

The V gene is TRBV28, the J gene TRBJ2-7, with TRBD2 identical over 12 bases. CDR1 and CDR2 (germline): MDHEN, SYDVKM. Trimming at V came to 5 bases and at J to 1 base, leaving 3 bases not matched to a gene. The CDR3 consists of 15 residues. The CDR3 protein is CASSPTSGGSYEQYF. For the CDR3, the DNA is TGTGCCAGCAGTCCGACTAGCGGGGGATCCTACGAGCAGTACTTC.

This clonotype has a single count. The genes are TRBV5-1 and TRBJ1-1; D not resolved. The length of the CDR3 is 14 residues. The germline CDR1 and CDR2 sequences are SGHRS and YFSETQ. V dropped 5 bases and J dropped 1 base, with 12 bases sitting between them. The CDR3 sequence: CASSERAGNTEAFF. The CDR3 nucleotides read TGCGCCAGCAGTGAAAGGGCCGGGAACACTGAAGCTTTCTTT. The complete variable domain, with remaining parts taken from reference TRBV5-1 and TRBJ1-1, reads KAGVTQTPRYLIKTRGQQVTLSCSPISGHRSVSWYQQTPGQGLQFLFEYFSETQRNKGNFPGRFSGRQFSNSRSEMNVSTLELGDSALYLCASSERAGNTEAFFGQGTRLTVV.

The V and J genes are TRBV12-3 or TRBV12-4 and TRBJ2-7; D is unclear. V was clipped by 6 bases and J by 4 bases, with 10 bases between them. CDR3 length: 12 residues. DNA for the CDR3: TGTGCCAGCAGCCCCGCTCTATACGAGCAGTACTTC. It specifies CASSPALYEQYF.